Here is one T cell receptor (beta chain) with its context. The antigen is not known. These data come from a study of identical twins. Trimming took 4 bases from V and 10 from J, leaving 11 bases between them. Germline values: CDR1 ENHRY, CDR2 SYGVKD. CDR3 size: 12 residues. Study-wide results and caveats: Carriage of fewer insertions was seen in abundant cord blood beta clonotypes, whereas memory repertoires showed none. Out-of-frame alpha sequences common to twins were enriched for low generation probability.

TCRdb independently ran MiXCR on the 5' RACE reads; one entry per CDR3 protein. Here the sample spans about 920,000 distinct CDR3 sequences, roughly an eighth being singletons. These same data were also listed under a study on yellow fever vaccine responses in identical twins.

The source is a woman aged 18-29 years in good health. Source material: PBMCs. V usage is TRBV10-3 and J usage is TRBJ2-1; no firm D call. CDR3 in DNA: TGTGCCATCAGTGCGGATGCTTGGGAGCAGTTCTTC. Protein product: CAISADAWEQFF.